This T cell receptor (beta chain) was sequenced in a study of Ad26.COV2.S vaccination and SARS-CoV-2 variants. Treatment meaning: around 19 received Ad26.COV2.S at low or high dose, single or two shots; roughly 5 received placebo; per-sample allocation not given. The study sampled participants on day 63 after the first vaccine or placebo injection. The V end lost 2 bases, the J end lost 0 bases, and 4 bases lay between the germline ends. CDR1 and CDR2 (germline): LGHNT, FRNRAP. The CDR3 is 14 residues long. This table comes from immunoSEQ multiplex PCR, and its TCRdb copy is limited to in-frame clones, with some not included. The repertoire holds about half a million clones, 70% to 90% seen once, with roughly 1.7% in the top ten.

This clonotype originated in a person aged 18-65 years who received the Ad26.COV2.S COVID-19 vaccine or a placebo. The sequencing here drew on peripheral blood, taken in a trial of Ad26.COV2.S vaccine versus placebo. The chain carries TRBV12-5 and TRBJ2-2; D not resolved. The CDR3 spells CASGLYPNTGELFF. DNA of the CDR3: TGTGCTAGTGGTTTGTATCCGAACACCGGGGAGCTGTTTTTT.